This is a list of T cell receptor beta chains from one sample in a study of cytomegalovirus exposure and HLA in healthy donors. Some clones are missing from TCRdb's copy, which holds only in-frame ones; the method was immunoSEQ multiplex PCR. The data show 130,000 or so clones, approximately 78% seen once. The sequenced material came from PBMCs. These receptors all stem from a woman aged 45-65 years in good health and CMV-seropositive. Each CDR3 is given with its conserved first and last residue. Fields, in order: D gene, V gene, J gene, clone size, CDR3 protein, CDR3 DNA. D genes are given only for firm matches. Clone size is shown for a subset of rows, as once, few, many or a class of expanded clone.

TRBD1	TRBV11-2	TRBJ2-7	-	CASSPQTGTYEQYF	TGTGCCAGCAGCCCTCAGACAGGGACCTACGAGCAGTACTTC
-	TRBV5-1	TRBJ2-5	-	CASSLVSGGAETQYF	TGCGCCAGCAGCTTGGTCTCGGGGGGCGCGGAGACCCAGTACTTC
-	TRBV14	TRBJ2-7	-	CASSQDVFYEQYF	TGTGCCAGCAGCCAAGACGTTTTCTACGAGCAGTACTTC
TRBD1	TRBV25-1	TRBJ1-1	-	CASSEYRQGNTEAFF	TGTGCCAGCAGTGAATATAGACAGGGGAACACTGAAGCTTTCTTT
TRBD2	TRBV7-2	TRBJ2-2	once	CASGLAGGRELFF	TGTGCCAGCGGACTAGCGGGAGGTCGGGAGCTGTTTTTT
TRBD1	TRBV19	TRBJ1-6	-	CASTGGNSPLHF	TGTGCCAGTACAGGGGGGAATTCACCCCTCCACTTT
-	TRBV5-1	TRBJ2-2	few	CASSPSQGFTGELFF	TGCGCCAGCAGCCCTAGCCAGGGGTTTACCGGGGAGCTGTTTTTT
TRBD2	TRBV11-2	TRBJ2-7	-	CASSFSGKSYEQYF	TGTGCCAGCAGCTTTAGCGGGAAGAGCTACGAGCAGTACTTC
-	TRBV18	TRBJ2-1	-	CASSPLYEQFF	TGTGCCAGCTCACCACTCTATGAGCAGTTCTTC
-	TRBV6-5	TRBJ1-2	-	CASSYGPLAESYGYTF	TGTGCCAGCAGTTACGGCCCCCTGGCAGAAAGCTATGGCTACACCTTC
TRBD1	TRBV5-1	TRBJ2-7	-	CASSLVGQGAGSYEQYF	TGCGCCAGCAGCTTGGTAGGACAGGGGGCCGGTTCCTACGAGCAGTACTTC
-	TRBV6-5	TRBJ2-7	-	CASSPRQYEQYF	TGTGCCAGCAGTCCCAGACAGTACGAGCAGTACTTC
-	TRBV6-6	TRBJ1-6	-	CASSYARKDSPLHF	TGTGCCAGCAGTTACGCCAGGAAGGATTCACCCCTCCACTTT
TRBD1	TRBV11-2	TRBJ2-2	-	CASSLQTGVNTGELFF	TGTGCCAGCAGCCTCCAGACAGGGGTGAACACCGGGGAGCTGTTTTTT
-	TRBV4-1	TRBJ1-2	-	CASSQVRGNYGYTF	TGCGCCAGCAGCCAAGTGAGGGGGAACTATGGCTACACCTTC
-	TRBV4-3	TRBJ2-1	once	CASSQVLQGEDEQFF	TGCGCCAGCAGCCAAGTTTTGCAGGGTGAGGATGAGCAGTTCTTC
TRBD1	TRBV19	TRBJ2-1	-	CASSTGQGTYNEQFF	TGTGCCAGTAGTACAGGACAGGGGACATACAATGAGCAGTTCTTC
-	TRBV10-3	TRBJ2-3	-	CAISAGQRTDTQYF	TGTGCCATCAGCGCGGGACAGCGCACAGATACGCAGTATTTT
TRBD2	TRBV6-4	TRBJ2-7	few	CASSDSGTSGPDEQYF	TGTGCCAGCAGTGACTCCGGGACTAGCGGACCCGACGAGCAGTACTTC
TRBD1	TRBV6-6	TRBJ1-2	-	CASSYDRDWYGYTF	TGTGCCAGCAGTTACGACAGGGATTGGTATGGCTACACCTTC
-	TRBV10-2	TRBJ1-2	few	CASSGSRANYGYTF	TGCGCCAGCAGTGGAAGCAGGGCTAACTATGGCTACACCTTC
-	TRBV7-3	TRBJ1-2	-	CASSLTPDQGGYTF	TGTGCCAGCAGCTTAACCCCGGACCAGGGGGGCTACACCTTC
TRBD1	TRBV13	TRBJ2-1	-	CASSWDRDEQFF	TGTGCCAGCAGCTGGGACAGGGACGAGCAGTTCTTC
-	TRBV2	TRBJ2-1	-	CASSPLESVTTEQFF	TGTGCCAGCAGTCCCCTGGAGTCAGTAACAACGGAGCAGTTCTTC
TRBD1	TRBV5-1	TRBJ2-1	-	CASSLQGAGSYNEQFF	TGCGCCAGCAGCCTACAGGGGGCCGGCTCCTACAATGAGCAGTTCTTC